A selection of T cell receptor beta chains follows, all from one sample in a study of T cells in Graves' hyperthyroidism and ophthalmopathy. From the multiplex PCR reads, TCRdb called clonotypes with MiXCR, one entry per CDR3 protein. The sample records hundreds of thousands of distinct CDR3 sequences, around 15% being singletons. Sequencing was carried out using blood. These receptors all come from a middle-aged woman with Graves' ophthalmopathy. CDR3s include the opening cysteine and the closing phenylalanine or tryptophan. D genes are given only for firm matches. Some rows mark clone size as missing; the rest say once, few, many or name a class of expanded clone.

j_gene,abundance,d_gene,v_gene,CDR3nt,CDR3aa
TRBJ1-5,-,-,TRBV7-9,TGTGCCAGCAACTTACTCGGGGCAGACAATCAGCCCCAGCATTTT,CASNLLGADNQPQHF
TRBJ1-2,many,-,TRBV27,TGTGCCAGCAGTGGCTACGTAGGGTCTGGCTATGGCTACACCTTC,CASSGYVGSGYGYTF
TRBJ2-5,many,TRBD2,TRBV27,TGTGCCAGCAGCCCCGGGACTAGCGGAGCCCAAGAGACCCAGTACTTC,CASSPGTSGAQETQYF
TRBJ2-7,-,TRBD2,TRBV20-1,TGCAGTGCTAGATCTAGCGGGAGCCCGTACGAGCAGTACTTC,CSARSSGSPYEQYF
TRBJ1-5,many,-,TRBV6-5,TGTGCCAGCAGTTTACTCCGGGGTGCGAGCAATCAGCCCCAGCATTTT,CASSLLRGASNQPQHF
TRBJ2-7,many,TRBD1,TRBV29-1,TGCAGCGTTGAGGGACAGGGGTTTCCCTACGAGCAGTACTTC,CSVEGQGFPYEQYF
TRBJ1-6,-,-,TRBV6-5,TGTGCCAGCAGTTACTCTACAGTCGGGAATTCACCCCTCCACTTT,CASSYSTVGNSPLHF
TRBJ2-7,many,TRBD1,TRBV24-1,TGTGCCACCAGTGATCCTGGACAGGGAATCTACGAGCAGTACTTC,CATSDPGQGIYEQYF
TRBJ1-2,few,-,TRBV6-5,TGTGCCAGCAGTTACCTGGATGGCTATGGCTACACCTTC,CASSYLDGYGYTF
TRBJ2-7,few,-,TRBV5-1,TGCGCCAGCAGCCAACCCGGGGCAGGGTCACCTACGGGATGGAGCTACGAGCAGTACTTC,CASSQPGAGSPTGWSYEQYF
TRBJ2-7,-,-,TRBV7-7,TGTGCTAGCAGCTTAGGCGATAGCGTTTCCTACGAGCAGTACTTC,CASSLGDSVSYEQYF
TRBJ2-1,many,TRBD2,TRBV28,TGTGCCAGCAGTTCTCAAACTAGCGGAAGTTACAATGAGCAGTTCTTC,CASSSQTSGSYNEQFF
TRBJ2-7,-,TRBD1,TRBV25-1,TGTGCCAGCAGTAACCGCGAGCTCCACCTGGACAGGGCTTACCCCTACGAGCAGTACTTC,CASSNRELHLDRAYPYEQYF
TRBJ2-7,many,-,TRBV12-3/TRBV12-4,TGTGCCAGCAGTCCCCTCGTGGGGGAGGCCTACGAGCAGTACTTC,CASSPLVGEAYEQYF
TRBJ2-4,many,-,TRBV6-2/TRBV6-3,TGTGCCAGCAGTTATGGAGCGAGGCCAAAAAACATTCAGTACTTC,CASSYGARPKNIQYF
TRBJ1-1,-,-,TRBV4-1,TGCGCCACCGCGTCGAAGGCAGGGGACACTGAAGCTTTCTTT,CATASKAGDTEAFF